Below, 25 T cell receptor beta chains from the same sample are listed, as sequenced in a study of radiation and T cells in renal cell carcinoma (dated by TCRdb to 2018 to 2021). Reading the label with the study, this specimen's time point is: blood 2 weeks post-SBRT. Taken with the paper, the label for treatment or condition translates to: 15 Gy SBRT to primary tumor, nephrectomy 4 weeks later. To prepare the library, the immunoSEQ multiplex PCR assay was applied. TCRdb mirrors the immuneACCESS table, restricted to in-frame sequences. Some clones are absent from its copies; in checked studies, under half trace to an unresolved V gene, and the reason for the others is unknown. Here the sample has about 120,000 clones; 81% occur a single time. The ten largest make up 5.8% of the sample. The sequenced sample was blood, obtained from a patient whose treatment included radiotherapy and nephrectomy. The source of these receptors is a man aged 50 to 59 with renal cell carcinoma.

This clone has only a few counts. The J gene is TRBJ1-5, the V gene TRBV18; possible D gene TRBD1, 5 bases. CDR3 length: 14 amino acids. CDR1 and CDR2 from the germline V gene are KGHSH and LQKENI. Trimming stripped 4 bases from V and 0 bases from J, with 7 bases between. The CDR3 DNA is TGTGCCAGCTCACAAGGGGTTAGCAATCAGCCCCAGCATTTT. It specifies CASSQGVSNQPQHF.

The chain recombines TRBV18 with TRBJ2-2; no clear D. The CDR3 contains 12 residues. Trimming cost V 3 bases and J 14 bases, with 13 bases left between them. CDR1 and CDR2 from the germline V gene are KGHSH and LQKENI. The CDR3 DNA is TGTGCCAGCTCACCCGGTCTCGGGTTACTGTTTTTT. Residues: CASSPGLGLLFF.

This chain joins TRBV19 and TRBJ1-5; D gene unclear. Germline V gene sequence: CDR1 LNHDA, CDR2 SQIVND (reference sequence). The CDR3 length is 16 residues. Deletions cut 1 base from V and 1 base from J, with 11 bases between. The CDR3 here is CASSIVWGGSNQPQHF. CDR3 nucleotides: TGTGCCAGTAGTATAGTCTGGGGTGGAAGCAATCAGCCCCAGCATTTT.

The chain carries TRBV19 and TRBJ2-2, with D possibly matching TRBD1 (5 bases). From germline, CDR1 is LNHDA and CDR2 SQIVND (reference sequence). There are 15 residues in the CDR3. Trimming stripped 3 bases from V and 7 bases from J, with 15 bases between. Written as DNA, the CDR3 is TGTGCCAGTAGTATCTCGGACATTATGGTCGGGGAGCTGTTTTTT. This encodes CASSISDIMVGELFF.

The V and J genes are TRBV9 and TRBJ2-5; 10 bases are shared with TRBD2. V was pared by 4 bases and J by 5 bases, with 8 bases of the junction left unmatched. The CDR3 loop spans 15 amino acids. Germline V gene sequence: CDR1 SGDLS, CDR2 YYNGEE. CDR3 in amino acids: CASSQAGGSGETQYF. The CDR3 region has the DNA TGTGCCAGCAGCCAAGCGGGAGGGTCGGGGGAGACCCAGTACTTC.

The genes are TRBV5-5 and TRBJ2-6; no clear D gene. Trimming pared 6 bases from V and 0 bases from J, leaving 7 bases between. Germline CDR1 reads SGHKS; CDR2 reads YYEKEE (reference sequence). The CDR3 is 14 amino acids. CDR3 amino acids: CASILISGANVLTF. In DNA, the CDR3 is TGTGCCAGCATTTTGATCTCTGGGGCCAACGTCCTGACTTTC.

This clone was picked up one time. The gene calls are TRBV18 and TRBJ2-7; D is undetermined. This CDR3 comprises 14 residues. V lost 4 bases and J lost 4, with 14 bases in between. Germline CDR1 is KGHSH and CDR2 is LQKENI. The chain's CDR3 is CASSRGSVGYEQYF. CDR3 coding DNA: TGTGCCAGCTCACGAGGATCGGTGGGTTACGAGCAGTACTTC.

This clone was counted a few times. The V gene is TRBV30, the J gene TRBJ1-1; D call uncertain. Trimming took 1 base from V and 1 from J, leaving 10 bases between them. Germline values: CDR1 GTSNPN, CDR2 SVGIG (reference sequence). The CDR3 is made up of 14 amino acids. The CDR3 bases are TGTGCCTGGAGTGCCCCGGGTCGGAACACTGAAGCTTTCTTT. Residues: CAWSAPGRNTEAFF.

The chain links TRBV6-4 to TRBJ1-1; 12 positions match TRBD1. J gave up 6 bases and V 5 bases, and 4 bases lay outside the gene matches. The CDR3 consists of 14 residues. Germline V gives CDR1 MRHNA, CDR2 SNTAGT. CDR3 sequence reads: CASSIGTGGSEAFF. The CDR3 nucleotides are TGTGCCAGCAGTATCGGGACAGGGGGCTCTGAAGCTTTCTTT.

The genes are TRBV7-2 and TRBJ2-7; 8 bases align to TRBD2. The CDR3 has 15 amino acids. Germline CDR1 reads SGHTA; CDR2 reads FQGNSA. V lost 1 base, J lost 6 bases, and 8 bases stayed unmatched. This CDR3 reads CASSLVAGGTGEQYF. CDR3 nucleotides: TGTGCCAGCAGCTTAGTGGCGGGGGGAACGGGCGAGCAGTACTTC. The full variable domain, in which reference TRBV7-2 and TRBJ2-7 provide the parts outside the CDR3, is GAGVSQSPSNKVTEKGKDVELRCDPISGHTALYWYRQSLGQGLEFLIYFQGNSAPDKSGLPSDRFSAERTGGSVSTLTIQRTQQEDSAVYLCASSLVAGGTGEQYFGPGTRLTVT.

The chain couples TRBV18 to TRBJ1-1; tentative D call: TRBD1 (5 bases). V lost 1 base to trimming and J lost 1 base, with 16 bases between them. Germline values: CDR1 KGHSH, CDR2 LQKENI. There are 17 residues in the CDR3. CDR3 bases: TGTGCCAGCTCACCACAGGTCCAGGGACGGGGGAACACTGAAGCTTTCTTT. It encodes CASSPQVQGRGNTEAFF.

Only one count was recorded for this clone. This rearrangement joins TRBV6-1 to TRBJ1-5; TRBD1 matches 7 bases. CDR1 and CDR2 from the germline V gene are MNHNS and SASEGT. The trim removed 7 bases at V and 5 bases at J, leaving 11 bases unmatched. The CDR3 sequence is 15 residues long. The CDR3 here is CASMPGNRGHQPQHF. In nucleotides, the CDR3 is TGTGCCAGCATGCCGGGGAACAGGGGTCATCAGCCCCAGCATTTT.

This chain uses TRBV2 with TRBJ1-1, with unresolved D. The V end was cut by 7 bases, the J end by 3 bases, with 15 bases between. This CDR3 is 14 amino acids long. CDR1 SNHLY and CDR2 FYNNEI come from the germline V gene. The CDR3 DNA is TGTGCCAGCATTAGGACGGAAGGTTACACTGAAGCTTTCTTT. Translated: CASIRTEGYTEAFF.

V and J are TRBV30 and TRBJ2-1; D possibly corresponds to TRBD2 (6 bases). The V end lost 5 bases, the J end lost 9 bases, and 14 bases lay between the germline ends. Looked up from germline, CDR1 is GTSNPN and CDR2 is SVGIG (reference sequence). The CDR3 has 12 amino acids. The CDR3 DNA reads TGTGCCTGGTCGCCGCGGCGGGGTGAGCAGTTCTTC. This codes for CAWSPRRGEQFF.

J is TRBJ2-6 and V is TRBV28, with D unclear. This CDR3 spans 15 amino acids. V lost 5 bases, J lost 0 bases, and 8 bases lay in between. Germline CDR1 reads MDHEN; CDR2 reads SYDVKM. CDR3 sequence: CASSGLGSGANVLTF. In nucleotides, the CDR3 is TGTGCCAGCAGTGGTCTCGGCTCTGGGGCCAACGTCCTGACTTTC.

This chain's CDR3 is CASSQPYLTGKKNGYTF. DNA for the CDR3: TGCGCCAGCAGCCAACCGTATTTAACAGGGAAGAAAAATGGCTACACCTTC. The chain recombines TRBV4-3 with TRBJ1-2, with D possibly being TRBD1 (6 bases). The CDR3 is 17 residues long. V was clipped by 2 bases and J by 6 bases, with 22 bases between them. In germline, CDR1 is LGHNA, CDR2 YSLEER.

CDR3 coding DNA: TGCGCCAGCAGCCAAGATAGGACAGGGGGTAGTCAGCCCCAGCATTTT. Its protein is CASSQDRTGGSQPQHF. The gene calls are TRBV4-3 and TRBJ1-5, with TRBD1 matching 10 bases. CDR3 length: 16 amino acids. The ends lost 0 bases at V and 6 bases at J; junction bases unmatched: 5. The germline V gene has CDR1 LGHNA and CDR2 YSLEER.

This clone has more than one count but fewer than ten. V is TRBV30 and J is TRBJ1-1; D call uncertain. With 4 bases removed from V and 0 bases from J, the gap between germline ends came to 12 bases. Germline values: CDR1 GTSNPN, CDR2 SVGIG (reference sequence). The CDR3 sequence is 14 residues long. The CDR3 loop reads CAWTLGTVNTEAFF. CDR3 sequence (DNA): TGTGCCTGGACACTGGGCACCGTGAACACTGAAGCTTTCTTT.

This chain joins TRBV6-5 and TRBJ2-3; D remains ambiguous. The CDR3 runs to 13 residues. Trimming pared 4 bases from V and 11 bases from J, leaving 16 bases between. Per germline, CDR1 MNHEY and CDR2 SVGAGI. CDR3 nucleotides: TGTGCCAGCAGTTCCACCTATCTTGGGGAGCAGTATTTT. Protein sequence: CASSSTYLGEQYF.

The chain links TRBV6-5 to TRBJ2-1, with no clear D. This CDR3 is built from 12 residues. The V end lost 4 bases, the J end lost 8 bases, and 9 bases lay between the germline ends. Germline-derived CDR1 and CDR2 are MNHEY and SVGAGI. The CDR3, as DNA: TGTGCCAGCAGTTCCCCCTGGGATGAGCAGTTCTTC. Its translation: CASSSPWDEQFF.

V gene TRBV7-3 combines with J gene TRBJ2-2, with 7 bases lining up with TRBD2. J was trimmed by 6 bases and V by 1 base; bases with no gene match: 5. The CDR3 runs 15 residues. Germline V gives CDR1 SGHTA, CDR2 FQGTGA. The chain's CDR3 is CASSLISGAAGELFF. CDR3 DNA sequence: TGTGCCAGCAGCTTAATCAGCGGGGCGGCCGGGGAGCTGTTTTTT. Supplemented by reference TRBV7-3 and TRBJ2-2, the full variable domain reads GAGVSQTPSNKVTEKGKYVELRCDPISGHTALYWYRQSLGQGPEFLIYFQGTGAADDSGLPNDRFFAVRPEGSVSTLKIQRTERGDSAVYLCASSLISGAAGELFFGEGSRLTVL.

V usage is TRBV30 and J usage is TRBJ2-7; D may be TRBD1 (6 bases). The length of the CDR3 is 13 residues. Trimming took off 2 bases at V and 4 bases at J, with 12 bases between the two ends. The germline V gene encodes CDR1 GTSNPN and CDR2 SVGIG (reference sequence). CDR3 in DNA: TGTGCCTGGAGTCAAGACAGGATTTACGAGCAGTACTTC. This sequence encodes CAWSQDRIYEQYF.

This clone has a single count. V gene TRBV10-3 combines with J gene TRBJ1-2; D is unclear. CDR3 length: 13 amino acids. V was clipped by 4 bases and J by 4 bases, with 10 bases between them. Germline lookup yields CDR1 ENHRY and CDR2 SYGVKD. This chain's CDR3 is CAISVDPAYGYTF. The CDR3 DNA reads TGTGCCATCAGTGTGGACCCCGCCTATGGCTACACCTTC.

V and J are TRBV6-5 and TRBJ1-1; the D is unclear. Looked up from germline, CDR1 is MNHEY and CDR2 is SVGAGI. This CDR3 is 13 amino acids long. V was trimmed by 8 bases and J by 2 bases, leaving 12 bases between them. CDR3 protein: CASFRVENTEAFF. Here the CDR3 DNA reads TGTGCCAGCTTTCGGGTAGAAAACACTGAAGCTTTCTTT.

The J gene is TRBJ2-5, the V gene TRBV5-1, with 8 bases aligning to TRBD1. Germline CDR1 SGHRS, CDR2 YFSETQ. The V segment lost 4 bases and the J segment 4 bases; nucleotides outside the gene matches: 3. The length of the CDR3 is 13 residues. As DNA, the CDR3 is TGCGCCAGCAGCAACGGACAGGGAGAGACCCAGTACTTC. Its translation: CASSNGQGETQYF.